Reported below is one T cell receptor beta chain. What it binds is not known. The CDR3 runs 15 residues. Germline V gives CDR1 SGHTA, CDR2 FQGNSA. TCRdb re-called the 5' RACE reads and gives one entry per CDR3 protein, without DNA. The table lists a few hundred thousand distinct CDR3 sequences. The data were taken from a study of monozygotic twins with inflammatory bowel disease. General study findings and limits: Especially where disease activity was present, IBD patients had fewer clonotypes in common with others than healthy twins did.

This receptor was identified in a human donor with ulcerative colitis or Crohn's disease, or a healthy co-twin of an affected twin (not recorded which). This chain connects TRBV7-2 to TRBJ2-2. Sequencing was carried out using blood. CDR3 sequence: CASSLGLAVTGELFF.